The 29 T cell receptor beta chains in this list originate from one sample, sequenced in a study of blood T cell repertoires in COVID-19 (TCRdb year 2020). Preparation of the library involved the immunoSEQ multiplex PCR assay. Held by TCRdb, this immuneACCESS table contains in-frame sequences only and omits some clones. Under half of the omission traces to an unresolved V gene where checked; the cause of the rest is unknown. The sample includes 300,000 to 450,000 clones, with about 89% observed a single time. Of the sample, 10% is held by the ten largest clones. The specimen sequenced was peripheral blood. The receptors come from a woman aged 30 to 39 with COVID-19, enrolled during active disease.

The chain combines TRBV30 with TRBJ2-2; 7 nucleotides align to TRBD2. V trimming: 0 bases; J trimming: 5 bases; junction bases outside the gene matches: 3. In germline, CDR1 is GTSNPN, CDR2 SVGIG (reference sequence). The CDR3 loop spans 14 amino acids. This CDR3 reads CAWSVLGGTGELFF. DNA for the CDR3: TGTGCCTGGAGTGTACTGGGAGGGACCGGGGAGCTGTTTTTT.

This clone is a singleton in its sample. CDR3 protein: CASSLGQAKDQGSPLHF. The CDR3 region has the DNA TGCGCCAGCAGTCTTGGACAGGCGAAGGATCAGGGGTCACCCCTCCACTTT. The rearrangement joins TRBV4-1 to TRBJ1-6, with TRBD1 identical over 7 bases. Germline V gene data show CDR1 as MGHRA and CDR2 as YSYEKL. The CDR3 sequence is 17 residues long. V was pared by 6 bases and J by 10 bases, with 18 bases of the junction left unmatched.

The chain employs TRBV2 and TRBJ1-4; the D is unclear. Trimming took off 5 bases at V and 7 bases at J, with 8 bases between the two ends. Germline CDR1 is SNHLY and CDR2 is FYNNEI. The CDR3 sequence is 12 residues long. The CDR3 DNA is TGTGCCAGCAGTCTATTAAGTGAAAAACTGTTTTTT. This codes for CASSLLSEKLFF. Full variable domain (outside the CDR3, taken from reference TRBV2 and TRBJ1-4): EPEVTQTPSHQVTQMGQEVILRCVPISNHLYFYWYRQILGQKVEFLVSFYNNEISEKSEIFDDQFSVERPDGSNFTLKIRSTKLEDSAMYFCASSLLSEKLFFGSGTQLSVL.

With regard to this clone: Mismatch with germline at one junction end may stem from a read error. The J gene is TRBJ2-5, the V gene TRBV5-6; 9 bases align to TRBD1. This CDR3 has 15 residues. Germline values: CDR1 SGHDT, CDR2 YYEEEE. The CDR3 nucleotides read TGTGCCAGCAGGCCTTACAGGGGGCGGATGGAGACCCAATACTTC. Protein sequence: CASRPYRGRMETQYF.

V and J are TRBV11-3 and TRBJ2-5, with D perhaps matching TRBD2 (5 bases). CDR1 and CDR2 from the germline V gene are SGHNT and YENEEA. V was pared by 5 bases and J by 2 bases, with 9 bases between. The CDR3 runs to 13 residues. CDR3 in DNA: TGTGCCAGCAGCCGCCGGGATCAAGAGACCCAGTACTTC. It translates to CASSRRDQETQYF.

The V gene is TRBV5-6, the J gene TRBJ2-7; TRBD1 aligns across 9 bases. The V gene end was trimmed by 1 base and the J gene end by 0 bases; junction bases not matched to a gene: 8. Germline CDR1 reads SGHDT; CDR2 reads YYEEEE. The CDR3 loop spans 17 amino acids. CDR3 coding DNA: TGTGCCAGCAGCTTGCGCCTTGGACAGGGGTTCTCCTACGAGCAGTACTTC. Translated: CASSLRLGQGFSYEQYF.

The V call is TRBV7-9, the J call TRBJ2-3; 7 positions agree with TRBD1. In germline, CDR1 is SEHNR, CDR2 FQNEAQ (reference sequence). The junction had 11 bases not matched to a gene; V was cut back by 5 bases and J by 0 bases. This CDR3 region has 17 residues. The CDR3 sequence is CASSGAGTVSSTDTQYF. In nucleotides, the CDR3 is TGTGCCAGCAGCGGAGCCGGGACAGTGAGTAGCACAGATACGCAGTATTTT.

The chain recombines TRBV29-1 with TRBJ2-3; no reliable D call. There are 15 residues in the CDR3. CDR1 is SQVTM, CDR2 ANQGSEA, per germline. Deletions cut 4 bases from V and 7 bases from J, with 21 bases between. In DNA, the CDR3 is TGCAGCGTTGGTTTTTGGGCCCCAGATGGGCATACGCAGTATTTT. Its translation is CSVGFWAPDGHTQYF.

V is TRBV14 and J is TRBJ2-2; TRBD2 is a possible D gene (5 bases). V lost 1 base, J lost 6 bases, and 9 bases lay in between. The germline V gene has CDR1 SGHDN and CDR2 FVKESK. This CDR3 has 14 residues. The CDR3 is CASSQVSGAGELFF. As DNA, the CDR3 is TGTGCCAGCAGCCAAGTGAGCGGAGCCGGGGAGCTGTTTTTT.

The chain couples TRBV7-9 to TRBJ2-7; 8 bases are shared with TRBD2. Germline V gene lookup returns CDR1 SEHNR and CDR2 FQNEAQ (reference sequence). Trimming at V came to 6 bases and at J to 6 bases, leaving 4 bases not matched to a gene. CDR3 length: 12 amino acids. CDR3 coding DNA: TGTGCCAGCAGACGGGAGGGCCCCGAGCAGTACTTC. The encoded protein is CASRREGPEQYF.

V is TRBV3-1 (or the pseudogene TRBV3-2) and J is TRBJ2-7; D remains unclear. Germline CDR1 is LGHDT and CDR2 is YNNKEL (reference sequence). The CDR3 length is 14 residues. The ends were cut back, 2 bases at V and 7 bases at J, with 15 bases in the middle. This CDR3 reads CASSQRSRAGEQYF. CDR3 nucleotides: TGTGCCAGCAGCCAACGATCCCGAGCAGGTGAGCAGTACTTC.

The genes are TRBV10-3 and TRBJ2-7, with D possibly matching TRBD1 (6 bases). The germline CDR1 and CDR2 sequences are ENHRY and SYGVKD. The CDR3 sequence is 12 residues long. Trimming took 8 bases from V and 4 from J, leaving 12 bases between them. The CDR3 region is CAIEDSGYEQYF. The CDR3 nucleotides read TGTGCCATCGAGGACAGCGGTTACGAGCAGTACTTC.

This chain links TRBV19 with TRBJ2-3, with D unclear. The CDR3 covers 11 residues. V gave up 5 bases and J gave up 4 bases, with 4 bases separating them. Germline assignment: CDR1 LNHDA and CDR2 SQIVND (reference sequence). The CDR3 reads CASSSSDTQYF. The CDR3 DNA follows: TGTGCCAGTAGTTCCTCAGATACGCAGTATTTT.

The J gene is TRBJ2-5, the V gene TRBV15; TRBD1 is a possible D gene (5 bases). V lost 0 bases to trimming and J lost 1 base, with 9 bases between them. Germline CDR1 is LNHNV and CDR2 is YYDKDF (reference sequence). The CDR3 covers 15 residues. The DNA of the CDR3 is TGTGCCACCAGCAGAGATGGCAGGGCCCAAGAGACCCAGTACTTC. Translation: CATSRDGRAQETQYF.

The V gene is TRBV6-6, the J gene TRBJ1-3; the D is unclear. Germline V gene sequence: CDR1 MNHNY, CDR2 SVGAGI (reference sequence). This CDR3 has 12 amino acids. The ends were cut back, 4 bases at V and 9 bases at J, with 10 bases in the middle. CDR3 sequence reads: CASSSTAGTIYF. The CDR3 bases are TGTGCCAGCAGTTCTACGGCGGGCACCATATATTTT.

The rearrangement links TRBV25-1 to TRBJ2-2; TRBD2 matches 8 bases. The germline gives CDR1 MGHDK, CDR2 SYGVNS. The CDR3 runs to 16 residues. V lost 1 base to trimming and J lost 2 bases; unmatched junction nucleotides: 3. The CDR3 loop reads CASSEWTSRNTGELFF. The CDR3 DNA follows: TGTGCCAGCAGTGAATGGACTAGCAGAAACACCGGGGAGCTGTTTTTT.

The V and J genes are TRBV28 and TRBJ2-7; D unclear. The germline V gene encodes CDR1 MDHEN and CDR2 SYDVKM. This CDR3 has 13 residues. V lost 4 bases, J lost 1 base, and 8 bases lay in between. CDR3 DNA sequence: TGTGCCAGCAGTTCCTCCCCTTCCTACGAGCAGTACTTC. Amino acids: CASSSSPSYEQYF.

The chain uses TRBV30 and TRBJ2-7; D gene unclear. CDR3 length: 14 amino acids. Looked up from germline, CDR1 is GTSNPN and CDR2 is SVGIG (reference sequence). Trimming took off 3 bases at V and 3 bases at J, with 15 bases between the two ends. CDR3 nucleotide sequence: TGTGCCTGGAGCCCGCATAACCTAGTCTACGAGCAGTACTTC. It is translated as CAWSPHNLVYEQYF.

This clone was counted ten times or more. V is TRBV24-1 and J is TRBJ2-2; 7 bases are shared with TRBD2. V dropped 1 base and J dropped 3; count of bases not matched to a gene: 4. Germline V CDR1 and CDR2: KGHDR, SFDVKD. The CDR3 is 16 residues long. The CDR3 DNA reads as TGTGCCACCAGTGATTTACGCGCGGGAGACACCGGGGAGCTGTTTTTT. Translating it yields CATSDLRAGDTGELFF.

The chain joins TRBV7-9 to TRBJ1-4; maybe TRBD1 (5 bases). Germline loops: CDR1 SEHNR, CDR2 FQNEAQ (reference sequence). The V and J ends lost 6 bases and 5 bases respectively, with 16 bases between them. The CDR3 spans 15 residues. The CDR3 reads CASRNSGTTNEKLFF. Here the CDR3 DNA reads TGTGCCAGCAGGAACTCCGGGACTACGAATGAAAAACTGTTTTTT.

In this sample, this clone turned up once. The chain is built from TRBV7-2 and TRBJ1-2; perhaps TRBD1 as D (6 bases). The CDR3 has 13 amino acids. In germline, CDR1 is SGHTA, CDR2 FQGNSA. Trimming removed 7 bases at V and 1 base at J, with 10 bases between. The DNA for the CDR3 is TGTGCCAGCACCTTGGACAGTAACTATGGCTACACCTTC. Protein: CASTLDSNYGYTF.

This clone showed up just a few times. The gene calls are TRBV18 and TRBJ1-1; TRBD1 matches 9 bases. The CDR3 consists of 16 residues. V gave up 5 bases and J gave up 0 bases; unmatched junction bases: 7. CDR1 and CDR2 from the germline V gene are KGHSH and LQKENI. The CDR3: CASSAGTGPMNTEAFF. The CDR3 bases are TGTGCCAGCTCAGCCGGGACAGGGCCTATGAACACTGAAGCTTTCTTT.

DNA for the CDR3: TGTGCCAGCAGCTTAAGCCAGGGGACGAACACTGAAGCTTTCTTT. It encodes CASSLSQGTNTEAFF. The chain links TRBV7-6 to TRBJ1-1, with a possible D match to TRBD1 (6 bases). The CDR3 runs 15 residues. Trimming removed 2 bases from V and 1 base from J, with 11 bases in between. Germline CDR1 reads SGHVS; CDR2 reads FNYEAQ. The whole variable domain, filled in from reference TRBV7-6 and TRBJ1-1, reads GAGVSQSPRYKVTKRGQDVALRCDPISGHVSLYWYRQALGQGPEFLTYFNYEAQQDKSGLPNDRFSAERPEGSISTLTIQRTEQRDSAMYRCASSLSQGTNTEAFFGQGTRLTVV.

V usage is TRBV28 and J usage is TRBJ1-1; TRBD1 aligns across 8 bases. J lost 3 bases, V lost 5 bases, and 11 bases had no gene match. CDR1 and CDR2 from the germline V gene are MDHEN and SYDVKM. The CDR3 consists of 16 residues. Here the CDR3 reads CASSPLRGRVDTEAFF. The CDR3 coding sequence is TGTGCCAGCAGTCCCCTCAGGGGGCGCGTTGACACTGAAGCTTTCTTT.

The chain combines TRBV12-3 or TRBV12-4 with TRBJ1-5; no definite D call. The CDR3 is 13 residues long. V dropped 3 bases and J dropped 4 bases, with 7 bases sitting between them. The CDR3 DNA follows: TGTGCCAGCAGTTTCGGAGTTAATCAGCCCCAGCATTTT. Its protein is CASSFGVNQPQHF.

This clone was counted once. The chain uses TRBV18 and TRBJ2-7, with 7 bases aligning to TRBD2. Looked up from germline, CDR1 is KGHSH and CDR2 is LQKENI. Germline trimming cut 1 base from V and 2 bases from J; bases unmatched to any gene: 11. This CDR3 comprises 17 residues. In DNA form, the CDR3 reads TGTGCCAGCTCACCACGCCTAGCGGCTCCCCCAACCTACGAGCAGTACTTC. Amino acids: CASSPRLAAPPTYEQYF.

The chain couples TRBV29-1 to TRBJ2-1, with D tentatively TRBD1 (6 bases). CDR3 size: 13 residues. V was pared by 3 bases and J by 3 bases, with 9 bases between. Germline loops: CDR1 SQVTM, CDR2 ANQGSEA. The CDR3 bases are TGCAGCGTTGATCCGGACAGCTACAATGAGCAGTTCTTC. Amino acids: CSVDPDSYNEQFF.

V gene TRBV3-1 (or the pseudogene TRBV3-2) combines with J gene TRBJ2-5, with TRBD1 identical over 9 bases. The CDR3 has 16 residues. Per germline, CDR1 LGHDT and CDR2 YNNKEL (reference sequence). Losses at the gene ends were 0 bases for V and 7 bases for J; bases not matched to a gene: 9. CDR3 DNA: TGTGCCAGCAGCCAAGACATTAACAGGGGGCTCTTGACCCAGTACTTC. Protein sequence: CASSQDINRGLLTQYF.

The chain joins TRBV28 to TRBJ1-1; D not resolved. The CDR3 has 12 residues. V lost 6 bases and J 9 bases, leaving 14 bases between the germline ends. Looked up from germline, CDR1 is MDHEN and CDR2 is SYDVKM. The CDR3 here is CASRGGEKKAFF. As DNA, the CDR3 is TGTGCCAGCAGGGGAGGAGAAAAAAAAGCTTTCTTT.